Listed below are T cell receptor beta chains from one sample, sequenced in a study of OX40 agonist ivuxolimab in advanced cancers. Generated by immunoSEQ multiplex PCR, the TCRdb table keeps only in-frame clones and is missing some. Among under 20,000 clones listed, about two thirds were seen once. The sequencing used CD4+ or CD8+ T cells sorted from blood, collected in a trial of the OX40 agonist ivuxolimab. The receptor source for this set is an adult with an advanced solid tumor such as melanoma, head and neck, liver or kidney cancer. Both conserved end residues are part of each CDR3. The order of the fields is D gene, V gene, clone size, J gene, CDR3 protein, CDR3 DNA. A D gene is named only where the DNA matches it firmly. The size entry is marked missing in some rows and otherwise reads once, few, many or a size class.

d_call: NA
v_call: TRBV2
clone_size: NA
j_call: TRBJ1-1
cdr3_aa: CASSSEGITEAFF
cdr3_nt: TGTGCCAGCAGTTCGGAAGGGATCACTGAAGCTTTCTTT

d_call: TRBD2
v_call: TRBV5-8
clone_size: NA
j_call: TRBJ2-1
cdr3_aa: CASSLGGGAYNEQFF
cdr3_nt: TGTGCCAGCAGCTTGGGCGGGGGGGCCTACAATGAGCAGTTCTTC

d_call: NA
v_call: TRBV28
clone_size: few
j_call: TRBJ1-5
cdr3_aa: CASENQGDRQLGDQPQHF
cdr3_nt: TGTGCCAGCGAAAACCAAGGCGATCGACAGCTCGGCGATCAGCCCCAGCATTTT

d_call: NA
v_call: TRBV4-1
clone_size: NA
j_call: TRBJ1-6
cdr3_aa: CASSQVGRSYNSPLHF
cdr3_nt: TGCGCCAGCAGCCAGGTCGGGAGGTCTTATAATTCACCCCTCCACTTT

d_call: TRBD2
v_call: TRBV14
clone_size: NA
j_call: TRBJ2-3
cdr3_aa: CASSQTVSLAGVDTQYF
cdr3_nt: TGTGCCAGCAGCCAAACCGTCTCACTAGCGGGAGTGGATACGCAGTATTTT

d_call: TRBD2
v_call: TRBV5-6
clone_size: NA
j_call: TRBJ2-1
cdr3_aa: CASSLYPGGLYNEQFF
cdr3_nt: TGTGCCAGCAGCTTATATCCGGGGGGACTTTACAATGAGCAGTTCTTC

d_call: NA
v_call: TRBV7-2
clone_size: NA
j_call: TRBJ1-4
cdr3_aa: CASSSPQGNEKLFF
cdr3_nt: TGTGCCAGCAGCTCGCCACAGGGAAATGAAAAACTGTTTTTT

d_call: NA
v_call: TRBV4-1
clone_size: few
j_call: TRBJ2-3
cdr3_aa: CASSQDGTDTQYF
cdr3_nt: TGCGCCAGCAGCCAAGACGGCACAGATACGCAGTATTTT

d_call: NA
v_call: TRBV7-2
clone_size: NA
j_call: TRBJ2-7
cdr3_aa: CASSLVTGALYEQYF
cdr3_nt: TGTGCCAGCAGCTTGGTAACGGGGGCCCTCTACGAGCAGTACTTC

d_call: TRBD2
v_call: TRBV29-1
clone_size: NA
j_call: TRBJ2-1
cdr3_aa: CSVDGLADSPTGNEQFF
cdr3_nt: TGCAGCGTTGATGGACTAGCGGATTCCCCCACAGGCAATGAGCAGTTCTTC

d_call: NA
v_call: TRBV28
clone_size: NA
j_call: TRBJ2-7
cdr3_aa: CASQSRGPYEQYF
cdr3_nt: TGTGCCAGCCAATCCCGGGGTCCCTACGAGCAGTACTTC

d_call: TRBD1
v_call: TRBV28
clone_size: NA
j_call: TRBJ2-7
cdr3_aa: CASSPVETGIGDEYF
cdr3_nt: TGTGCCAGCAGTCCCGTGGAGACAGGGATCGGGGATGAGTACTTC

d_call: NA
v_call: TRBV30
clone_size: few
j_call: TRBJ2-2
cdr3_aa: CAWSAGSENTGELFF
cdr3_nt: TGTGCCTGGAGTGCTGGGTCCGAAAACACCGGGGAGCTGTTTTTT

d_call: NA
v_call: TRBV5-6
clone_size: once
j_call: TRBJ1-4
cdr3_aa: CASSSIKDPGHRTIF
cdr3_nt: TGTGCCAGCAGCTCCATAAAGGACCCGGGACATAGGACGATATTT

d_call: NA
v_call: TRBV9
clone_size: NA
j_call: TRBJ2-1
cdr3_aa: CASSVDYNEQFF
cdr3_nt: TGTGCCAGCAGCGTAGACTACAATGAGCAGTTCTTC

d_call: NA
v_call: TRBV6-5
clone_size: NA
j_call: TRBJ1-1
cdr3_aa: CASSYGYTEAFF
cdr3_nt: TGTGCCAGCAGTTACGGGTACACTGAAGCTTTCTTT

d_call: TRBD1
v_call: TRBV6-1
clone_size: NA
j_call: TRBJ2-3
cdr3_aa: CASSEVGAGGVDTQYF
cdr3_nt: TGTGCCAGCAGTGAAGTGGGGGCAGGGGGCGTAGATACGCAGTATTTT

d_call: TRBD1
v_call: TRBV9
clone_size: NA
j_call: TRBJ2-5
cdr3_aa: CASSEGGQGGETQYF
cdr3_nt: TGTGCCAGCAGCGAGGGGGGACAGGGAGGGGAGACCCAGTACTTC